The 18 T cell receptor beta chains reported below all come from one sample, sequenced in a study of T cells after yellow fever vaccination. In TCRdb, the 5' RACE reads were re-called with MiXCR into one record per CDR3 protein. This sample has some 350,000 distinct CDR3 sequences, with 11% found just once. The sample was PBMCs, taken on the day of the first yellow fever vaccination. The receptors were gathered from a man younger than 35 who received the YFV17D yellow fever vaccine.

This CDR3 reads CASSSGERTDTQYF. The CDR3 DNA reads TGTGCCAGCAGTTCCGGGGAACGCACAGATACGCAGTATTTT. This sequence joins TRBV28 and TRBJ2-3; weak D call: TRBD2 (5 bases). V lost 4 bases and J 1 base, leaving 9 bases between the germline ends. The CDR3 sequence is 14 residues long. Germline assignment: CDR1 MDHEN and CDR2 SYDVKM.

This clonotype occurred a few times. The chain combines TRBV10-3 with TRBJ2-7; D gene uncertain. The CDR3 sequence is 16 residues long. Trimming shortened V by 6 bases and J by 3 bases, and 21 bases separated the two germline ends. Per the germline V gene, CDR1 is ENHRY and CDR2 is SYGVKD. The DNA for the CDR3 is TGTGCCATCAGCCGCGGAGCCGCGTCGAACGGCTACGAGCAGTACGTC. This sequence encodes CAISRGAASNGYEQYV.

For the CDR3, the DNA is TGCGCCAGCAGCCAAGATGCAGGGGGCGGGGCAGATACGCAGTATTTT. This sequence encodes CASSQDAGGGADTQYF. V is TRBV4-1 and J is TRBJ2-3; 8 nucleotides align to TRBD1. V shed 0 bases and J 4 bases; nucleotides not matched to a gene: 6. CDR3 size: 16 residues. Germline CDR1 MGHRA, CDR2 YSYEKL.

The chain recombines TRBV27 with TRBJ2-6; no firm D call. Germline CDR1 reads MNHEY; CDR2 reads SMNVEV (reference sequence). V was cut by 5 bases and J by 1 base, with 9 bases left in between. The CDR3 has 15 amino acids. Here the CDR3 reads CASSVDWSGANVLTF. CDR3 bases: TGTGCCAGCAGTGTCGACTGGTCTGGGGCCAACGTCCTGACTTTC. The full variable domain, in which reference TRBV27 and TRBJ2-6 provide the parts outside the CDR3, is EAQVTQNPRYLITVTGKKLTVTCSQNMNHEYMSWYRQDPGLGLRQIYYSMNVEVTDKGDVPEGYKVSRKEKRNFPLILESPSPNQTSLYFCASSVDWSGANVLTFGAGSRLTVL.

There are a few counts of this clonotype. This chain links TRBV4-1 with TRBJ2-1; D remains ambiguous. Germline loops: CDR1 MGHRA, CDR2 YSYEKL. V lost 3 bases to trimming and J lost 2 bases, with 17 bases between them. The CDR3 runs to 17 residues. The CDR3 DNA reads TGCGCCAGCAGCCAGTACCCCCGGCGCCGGACCTACAATGAGCAGTTCTTC. Translated: CASSQYPRRRTYNEQFF.

This clonotype showed up many times. The rearrangement joins TRBV14 to TRBJ2-3; D call uncertain. Germline V gene lookup returns CDR1 SGHDN and CDR2 FVKESK. V was pared by 1 base and J by 0 bases, with 14 bases between. The CDR3 has 17 residues. The CDR3 DNA follows: TGTGCCAGCAGCCAAGGGCCTCGGCGCCTAAGCACAGATACGCAGTATTTT. Amino acid sequence: CASSQGPRRLSTDTQYF.

This chain uses TRBV4-3 with TRBJ1-2; D unresolved. The V and J ends lost 0 bases and 8 bases respectively, with 13 bases between them. Germline V gene sequence: CDR1 LGHNA, CDR2 YSLEER. CDR3 size: 14 residues. DNA for the CDR3: TGCGCCAGCAGCCAAGATGCGTGGGTCGACGGCTACACCTTC. This translates into CASSQDAWVDGYTF.

The table lists this clonotype with a few counts. The chain uses TRBV7-2 and TRBJ1-6, with D possibly TRBD1 on 6 matching bases. The CDR3 has 13 residues. In germline, CDR1 is SGHTA, CDR2 FQGNSA. Trimming stripped 5 bases from V and 10 bases from J, with 12 bases between. The CDR3 loop reads CASSLDTGSPLHF. In DNA, the CDR3 is TGTGCCAGCAGCCTAGATACAGGGTCACCCCTCCACTTT.

This clonotype has ten or more counts. The chain links TRBV5-1 to TRBJ2-3; D remains ambiguous. V lost 4 bases and J lost 5, with 14 bases in between. CDR3 length: 14 residues. Looked up from germline, CDR1 is SGHRS and CDR2 is YFSETQ. The CDR3 DNA reads TGCGCCAGCAGCCTGGGCCTGACCCGAGATACGCAGTATTTT. As protein: CASSLGLTRDTQYF.

The CDR3 protein is CASNLGRGQGMVNTEAFF. In DNA form, the CDR3 reads TGTGCCAGCAACCTCGGGCGGGGACAGGGGATGGTGAACACTGAAGCTTTCTTT. J is TRBJ1-1 and V is TRBV13; 10 nucleotides align to TRBD1. The CDR3 loop spans 18 amino acids. Germline assignment: CDR1 PRHDT and CDR2 FYEKMQ (reference sequence). V lost 7 bases, J lost 0 bases, and 14 bases stayed unmatched.

CDR3 sequence reads: CASSLARLAGAYNEQFF. CDR3 nucleotide sequence: TGTGCCAGCAGCTTAGCCCGACTAGCGGGGGCCTACAATGAGCAGTTCTTC. The rearrangement links TRBV7-9 to TRBJ2-1, with 12 positions matching TRBD2. The CDR3 totals 17 residues. Germline CDR1 reads SEHNR; CDR2 reads FQNEAQ (reference sequence). With V trimmed by 0 bases and J by 2 bases, 2 bases remained unmatched.

A few counts support this clonotype. The chain recombines TRBV7-9 with TRBJ2-1; TRBD1 aligns across 8 bases. The CDR3 totals 15 residues. V was pared by 4 bases and J by 5 bases, with 7 bases of the junction left unmatched. The germline gives CDR1 SEHNR, CDR2 FQNEAQ (reference sequence). The CDR3 here is CASSSLGQGHNEQFF. The CDR3, as DNA: TGTGCCAGCAGCTCCCTCGGACAGGGCCACAATGAGCAGTTCTTC.

The V and J genes are TRBV6-1 and TRBJ2-7; 7 positions agree with TRBD1. Germline assignment: CDR1 MNHNS and CDR2 SASEGT. The CDR3 sequence is 13 residues long. CDR3 loop: CASSVQTGREQCV. CDR3 DNA sequence: TGTGCCAGCAGTGTTCAGACAGGGCGCGAGCAGTGCGTC.

This clonotype was detected only a few times. This sequence joins TRBV29-1 and TRBJ2-7, with 9 bases matching TRBD1. The CDR3 loop spans 15 amino acids. Trimming took 3 bases from V and 1 from J; bases not matched to a gene: 7. Germline CDR1 reads SQVTM; CDR2 reads ANQGSEA. The DNA of the CDR3 is TGCAGCGTTGACGTTGGACAGGGGTCTTCCTACGAGCAGTACTTC. As protein: CSVDVGQGSSYEQYF.

A few counts support this clonotype. The CDR3 loop is CAISPGSNTEAFF. The CDR3, as DNA: TGTGCCATCTCACCCGGGAGCAACACTGAAGCTTTCTTT. The rearrangement uses TRBV10-3 and TRBJ1-1; D remains ambiguous. Per germline, CDR1 ENHRY and CDR2 SYGVKD. Trimming took 8 bases from V and 2 from J, leaving 12 bases between them. CDR3 length equals 13 residues.

The chain recombines TRBV7-2 with TRBJ1-2, with D unresolved. There are 15 residues in the CDR3. The germline CDR1 and CDR2 sequences are SGHTA and FQGNSA. V was shortened by 8 bases and J by 3 bases, with 19 bases between the two germline ends. CDR3 region: CASGRGQVWDYGYTF. In nucleotides, the CDR3 is TGTGCCAGCGGGCGAGGGCAGGTGTGGGACTATGGCTACACCTTC.

The rearrangement links TRBV6-1 to TRBJ2-7, with TRBD1 matching over 7 bases. CDR1 and CDR2 (germline): MNHNS, SASEGT. The V segment lost 6 bases and the J segment 2 bases; nucleotides outside the gene matches: 10. The CDR3 is 15 residues long. Here the CDR3 reads CASRDRTGGTYEQYF. CDR3 nucleotides: TGTGCCAGCAGGGACCGGACAGGCGGAACCTACGAGCAGTACTTC.

The rearrangement links TRBV3-1 to TRBJ1-1; 11 bases align to TRBD1. With 1 base clipped from V and 3 bases from J, the junction kept 7 bases outside the gene matches. This CDR3 has 17 amino acids. CDR1 and CDR2 from the germline V gene are LGHDT and YNNKEL (reference sequence). CDR3 DNA sequence: TGTGCCAGCAGCCAAGGACCGGGACAGGGGGTGTACACTGAAGCTTTCTTT. It is translated as CASSQGPGQGVYTEAFF.